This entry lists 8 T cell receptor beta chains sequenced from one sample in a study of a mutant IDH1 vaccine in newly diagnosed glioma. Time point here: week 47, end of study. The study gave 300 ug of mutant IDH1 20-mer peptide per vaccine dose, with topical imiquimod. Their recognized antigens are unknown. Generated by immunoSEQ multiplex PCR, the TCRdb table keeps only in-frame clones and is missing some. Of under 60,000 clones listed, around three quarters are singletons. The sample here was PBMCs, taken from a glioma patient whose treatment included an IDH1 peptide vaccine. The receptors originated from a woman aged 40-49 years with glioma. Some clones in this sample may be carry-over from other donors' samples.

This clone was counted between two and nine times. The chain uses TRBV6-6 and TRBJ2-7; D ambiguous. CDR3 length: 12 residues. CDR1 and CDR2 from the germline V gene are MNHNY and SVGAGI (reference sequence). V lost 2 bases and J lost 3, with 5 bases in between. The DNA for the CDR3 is TGTGCCAGCAGTTACGGGCGCTACGAGCAGTACTTC. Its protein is CASSYGRYEQYF.

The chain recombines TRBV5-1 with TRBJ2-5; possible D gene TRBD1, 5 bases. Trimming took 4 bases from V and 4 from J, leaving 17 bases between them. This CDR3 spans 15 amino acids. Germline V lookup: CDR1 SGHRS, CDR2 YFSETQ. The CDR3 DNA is TGCGCCAGCAGCGATGGCAGGGTCTTTGGAGAGACCCAGTACTTC. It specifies CASSDGRVFGETQYF. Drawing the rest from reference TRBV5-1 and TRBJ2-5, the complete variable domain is KAGVTQTPRYLIKTRGQQVTLSCSPISGHRSVSWYQQTPGQGLQFLFEYFSETQRNKGNFPGRFSGRQFSNSRSEMNVSTLELGDSALYLCASSDGRVFGETQYFGPGTRLLVL.

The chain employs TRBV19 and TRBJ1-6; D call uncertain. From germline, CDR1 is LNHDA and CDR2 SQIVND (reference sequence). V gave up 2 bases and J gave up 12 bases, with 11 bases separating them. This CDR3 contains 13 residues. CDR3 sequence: CASSIHMNGPLHF. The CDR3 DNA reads TGTGCCAGTAGTATACACATGAATGGACCCCTCCACTTT.

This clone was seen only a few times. The CDR3: CASNTRDRREKLFF. DNA for the CDR3: TGTGCCAGCAATACCCGGGACAGGAGAGAAAAACTGTTTTTT. This sequence joins TRBV6-1 and TRBJ1-4; TRBD1 matches at 8 bases. In germline, CDR1 is MNHNS, CDR2 SASEGT. With 7 bases clipped from V and 8 bases from J, the junction kept 9 bases outside the gene matches. There are 14 residues in the CDR3.

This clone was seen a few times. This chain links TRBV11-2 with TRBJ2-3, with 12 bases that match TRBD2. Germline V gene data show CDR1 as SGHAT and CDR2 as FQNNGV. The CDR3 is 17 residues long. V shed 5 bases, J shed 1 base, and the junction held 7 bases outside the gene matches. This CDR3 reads CASSVPRTSGGTDTQYF. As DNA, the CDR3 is TGTGCCAGCAGCGTCCCCCGGACTAGCGGGGGCACAGATACGCAGTATTTT. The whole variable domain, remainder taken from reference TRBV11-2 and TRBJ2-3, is EAGVAQSPRYKIIEKRQSVAFWCNPISGHATLYWYQQILGQGPKLLIQFQNNGVVDDSQLPKDRFSAERLKGVDSTLKIQPAKLEDSAVYLCASSVPRTSGGTDTQYFGPGTRLTVL.

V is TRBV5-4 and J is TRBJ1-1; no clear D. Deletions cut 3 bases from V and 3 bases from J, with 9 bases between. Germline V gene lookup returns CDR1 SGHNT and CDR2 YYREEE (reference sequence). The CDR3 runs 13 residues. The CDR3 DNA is TGTGCCAGCAGCTCCCGACCGGACACTGAAGCTTTCTTT. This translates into CASSSRPDTEAFF.

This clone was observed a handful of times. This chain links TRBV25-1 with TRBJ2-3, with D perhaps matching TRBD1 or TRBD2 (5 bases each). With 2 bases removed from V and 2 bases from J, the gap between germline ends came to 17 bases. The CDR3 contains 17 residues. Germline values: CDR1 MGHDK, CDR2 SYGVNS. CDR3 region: CASSEGLGGGYTDTQYF. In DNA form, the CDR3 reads TGTGCCAGCAGTGAAGGGTTAGGTGGGGGATACACAGATACGCAGTATTTT.

The CDR3 DNA sequence: TGCGCCAGCAGCTTGGCGGCAGGGGGGGACTATGGCTACACCTTC. Protein product: CASSLAAGGDYGYTF. J is TRBJ1-2 and V is TRBV5-1; 7 bases are a match to TRBD1. Germline V gives CDR1 SGHRS, CDR2 YFSETQ. The CDR3 is made up of 15 amino acids. Unmatched junction bases numbered 5, after V lost 0 bases and J lost 3 bases.